This entry lists 21 T cell receptor beta chains sequenced from one sample in a study of immune cell composition in non-small cell lung cancer. Sequenced by immunoSEQ multiplex PCR; TCRdb stores in-frame clones only, minus some. There are about 5,300 clones in the sample; nearly 90% occur only once, and 5.8% lies in the top ten. The normal lung sample lay at least 3 cm, and maximally far, from the tumour. Specimen: non-adjacent lung tissue. These TCRs come from a human donor with non-small cell lung cancer. Some clones in this sample may be carry-over from other donors' samples.

The chain is built from TRBV28 and TRBJ1-4; TRBD1 matches 9 bases. Germline V CDR1 and CDR2: MDHEN, SYDVKM. The trim removed 3 bases at V and 7 bases at J, leaving 3 bases unmatched. This CDR3 spans 14 amino acids. CDR3 region: CASSLDRGREKLFF. The CDR3 DNA follows: TGTGCCAGCAGTTTGGACAGGGGACGTGAAAAACTGTTTTTT.

The genes are TRBV5-1 and TRBJ1-4; TRBD1 might be the D (6 bases). V was trimmed by 0 bases and J by 7 bases, leaving 10 bases between them. The germline CDR1 and CDR2 sequences are SGHRS and YFSETQ. The CDR3 runs to 14 residues. The chain's CDR3 is CASSLDRVVEKLFF. CDR3 DNA sequence: TGCGCCAGCAGCTTGGACAGGGTGGTTGAAAAACTGTTTTTT.

The chain is built from TRBV5-8 and TRBJ2-7; TRBD1 might be the D (8 bases). The V gene's germline CDR1 is SGHTS and CDR2 YDEGEE. Trimming took off 7 bases at V and 6 bases at J, with 29 bases between the two ends. CDR3 length: 17 amino acids. The CDR3 DNA reads TGTGCCAGCGCGGGGGTTTGGGGAACGGACAGGGTTGTCGAGCAGTACTTC. Translation: CASAGVWGTDRVVEQYF.

This chain connects TRBV7-8 to TRBJ1-6, with D perhaps matching TRBD1 (5 bases). CDR3 size: 15 residues. The V end lost 3 bases, the J end lost 9 bases, and 15 bases lay between the germline ends. Germline CDR1 is SGHVS and CDR2 is FQNEAQ. Here the CDR3 DNA reads TGTGCCAGCAGCTTGTCCGGGACTGGCCCTTCACCCCTCCACTTT. This translates into CASSLSGTGPSPLHF.

In its sample, this clone was seen once. The chain couples TRBV7-8 to TRBJ2-1; 7 bases map to TRBD1. Trimming removed 2 bases from V and 3 bases from J; junction bases left unmatched: 4. Germline-derived CDR1 and CDR2 are SGHVS and FQNEAQ. The CDR3 extends over 15 amino acids. The DNA for the CDR3 is TGTGCCAGCAGCTTAAAGGGGGCCCTCTACAATGAGCAGTTCTTC. Residues: CASSLKGALYNEQFF.

This chain uses TRBV11-3 with TRBJ1-4; D gene uncertain. The V end lost 5 bases, the J end lost 8 bases, and 9 bases lay between the germline ends. Germline values: CDR1 SGHNT, CDR2 YENEEA. The CDR3 covers 12 residues. CDR3: CASSLTPEKLFF. CDR3 nucleotide sequence: TGTGCCAGCAGCCTTACTCCCGAAAAACTGTTTTTT.

This sequence joins TRBV7-8 and TRBJ1-4; 7 positions agree with TRBD1. The CDR3 runs to 14 residues. J was trimmed by 1 base and V by 5 bases; bases with no gene match: 1. Germline V gene lookup returns CDR1 SGHVS and CDR2 FQNEAQ. CDR3 nucleotide sequence: TGTGCCAGCAGCCCAGGGGGAACTAATGAAAAACTGTTTTTT. Amino acid sequence: CASSPGGTNEKLFF.

This chain connects TRBV5-4 to TRBJ1-1; weak D call: TRBD1 (5 bases). The CDR3 has 13 residues. Germline CDR1 reads SGHNT; CDR2 reads YYREEE (reference sequence). Trimming shortened V by 3 bases and J by 1 base, and 7 bases separated the two germline ends. This CDR3 reads CASSSRENTEAFF. CDR3 nucleotide sequence: TGTGCCAGCAGCTCCAGGGAGAACACTGAAGCTTTCTTT.

The gene calls are TRBV7-9 and TRBJ2-3; the D is unclear. The germline V gene encodes CDR1 SEHNR and CDR2 FQNEAQ (reference sequence). The CDR3 is 12 residues long. Trimming stripped 6 bases from V and 4 bases from J, with 8 bases between. As DNA, the CDR3 is TGTGCCAGCAGTTCGGGTTCAGATACGCAGTATTTT. Translating gives CASSSGSDTQYF.

The V and J genes are TRBV6-4 and TRBJ2-6; D uncertain. In germline, CDR1 is MRHNA, CDR2 SNTAGT. V lost 0 bases and J 3 bases, leaving 9 bases between the germline ends. There are 16 residues in the CDR3. The CDR3 protein is CASSDSQPGGANVLTF. The CDR3 DNA reads as TGTGCCAGCAGTGACTCACAACCAGGTGGGGCCAACGTCCTGACTTTC.

The chain employs TRBV4-1 and TRBJ2-1, with TRBD2 matching over 7 bases. V shed 1 base and J 3 bases; nucleotides not matched to a gene: 9. This CDR3 comprises 17 residues. Germline CDR1 MGHRA, CDR2 YSYEKL. CDR3 residues: CASSQVPAGLLYNEQFF. The CDR3 coding sequence is TGCGCCAGCAGCCAAGTACCAGCGGGGTTGCTCTACAATGAGCAGTTCTTC.

This chain links TRBV5-1 with TRBJ1-5; TRBD1 matches 8 bases. The length of the CDR3 is 17 residues. The ends lost 0 bases at V and 0 bases at J; junction bases unmatched: 5. In germline, CDR1 is SGHRS, CDR2 YFSETQ. The CDR3 nucleotides are TGCGCCAGCAGCTTGGTTCCCCAGGGGGCTAGCAATCAGCCCCAGCATTTT. Amino acid sequence: CASSLVPQGASNQPQHF.

This clone was observed once. The chain carries TRBV10-2 and TRBJ2-5; 8 nucleotides align to TRBD2. This CDR3 comprises 15 residues. Trimming took 3 bases from V and 5 from J; bases not matched to a gene: 8. The germline V gene encodes CDR1 WSHSY and CDR2 SAAADI. The CDR3, as DNA: TGCGCCAGCAGTGACCCCCCGGGGGGGGTGGAGACCCAGTACTTC. Translation: CASSDPPGGVETQYF.

The chain recombines TRBV6-6 with TRBJ1-1; the D is unclear. The CDR3 has 16 amino acids. Trimming took 0 bases from V and 3 from J, leaving 14 bases between them. In germline, CDR1 is MNHNY, CDR2 SVGAGI (reference sequence). CDR3 region: CASSYSTWRWDTEAFF. CDR3 DNA: TGTGCCAGCAGTTACTCGACGTGGCGGTGGGACACTGAAGCTTTCTTT.

This clone showed up just once. The V call is TRBV28, the J call TRBJ1-4; 9 nucleotides line up with TRBD1. The trim removed 6 bases at V and 8 bases at J, leaving 7 bases unmatched. Germline values: CDR1 MDHEN, CDR2 SYDVKM. This CDR3 region has 14 residues. The CDR3 DNA sequence: TGTGCCAGCAGAGGACAGGGGCGAGGAGAAAAACTGTTTTTT. Translation gives CASRGQGRGEKLFF.

V and J are TRBV7-8 and TRBJ1-4, with D perhaps matching TRBD1 (6 bases). Trimming left V 5 bases short and J 0 bases short, with 13 bases between. The germline CDR1 and CDR2 sequences are SGHVS and FQNEAQ. The CDR3 spans 16 residues. In nucleotides, the CDR3 is TGTGCCAGCAGCGAACAGGGCCCGGCAACTAATGAAAAACTGTTTTTT. Translation: CASSEQGPATNEKLFF.

The chain joins TRBV5-6 to TRBJ2-7; tentatively, D is TRBD1 (6 bases). CDR1 is SGHDT and CDR2 is YYEEEE in the germline V gene. The CDR3 spans 15 residues. Trimming left V 5 bases short and J 5 bases short, with 20 bases between. In nucleotides, the CDR3 is TGTGCCAGCAGTCTTTGGGTACAGGGCCGAAACGAGCAGTACTTC. It specifies CASSLWVQGRNEQYF.

This chain uses TRBV9 with TRBJ1-4; weak D call: TRBD1 (6 bases). In germline, CDR1 is SGDLS, CDR2 YYNGEE. The CDR3 extends over 14 amino acids. Trimming took 2 bases from V and 7 from J, leaving 12 bases between them. In DNA form, the CDR3 reads TGTGCCAGCAGCGTGGAACAGGGTGGTGAAAAACTGTTTTTT. Translated: CASSVEQGGEKLFF.

This clone appeared a few times. The chain uses TRBV5-1 and TRBJ1-2; D may be TRBD1 (5 bases). The CDR3 is made up of 13 amino acids. Trimming pared 1 base from V and 6 bases from J, leaving 10 bases between. Per germline, CDR1 SGHRS and CDR2 YFSETQ. This CDR3 is CASSLIEGDGYTF. CDR3 DNA: TGCGCCAGCAGCTTGATAGAAGGGGATGGCTACACCTTC. Filled out from reference TRBV5-1 and TRBJ1-2, the complete variable domain reads KAGVTQTPRYLIKTRGQQVTLSCSPISGHRSVSWYQQTPGQGLQFLFEYFSETQRNKGNFPGRFSGRQFSNSRSEMNVSTLELGDSALYLCASSLIEGDGYTFGSGTRLTVV.

CDR3 residues: CASSVGDNANPYNSPLHF. CDR3 DNA: TGTGCCAGCAGCGTCGGGGACAACGCAAACCCCTATAATTCACCCCTCCACTTT. The chain carries TRBV9 and TRBJ1-6, with D maybe TRBD1 (6 bases). V was pared by 2 bases and J by 2 bases, with 17 bases between. Germline values: CDR1 SGDLS, CDR2 YYNGEE. This CDR3 is 18 amino acids long. Together with reference TRBV9 and TRBJ1-6, the CDR3 gives the full variable domain: DSGVTQTPKHLITATGQRVTLRCSPRSGDLSVYWYQQSLDQGLQFLIQYYNGEERAKGNILERFSAQQFPDLHSELNLSSLELGDSALYFCASSVGDNANPYNSPLHFGNGTRLTVT.

The chain carries TRBV6-5 and TRBJ2-1; a weak D match, TRBD2 (7 bases). Germline loops: CDR1 MNHEY, CDR2 SVGAGI. Trimming left V 2 bases short and J 8 bases short, with 10 bases between. The CDR3 has 13 amino acids. As DNA, the CDR3 is TGTGCCAGCAGTTACGGGAGGGGGTATGAGCAGTTCTTC. This encodes CASSYGRGYEQFF.